This T cell receptor beta chain was sequenced in a study of blood T cell repertoires in COVID-19. Study in general: Samples of COVID-19 (acute and convalescent) were obtained from the United States, Italy and Spain.

Some clones are missing from TCRdb's copy, which holds only in-frame ones; the method was immunoSEQ multiplex PCR. The sample holds about 280,000 clones, approximately 82% seen once. Participants reported their clinical history, and cohort assignment relied on those reports. Exposed enrollees had met someone with a PCR-confirmed or clinician-diagnosed COVID-19 case at some point within the 2 weeks before study entry. Material for sequencing was PBMCs or T cells enriched from blood (not recorded which). This clonotype originated in a middle-aged man who had been exposed to COVID-19.

CDR3 DNA sequence: TGTGCCAGCAATGGACAGCCGCGGGCAGATACGCAGTATTTT. Translation: CASNGQPRADTQYF. The chain is built from TRBV28 and TRBJ2-3; D possibly corresponds to TRBD1 (6 bases). Germline V gene lookup returns CDR1 MDHEN and CDR2 SYDVKM. V shed 7 bases and J shed 4 bases, with 15 bases lying between them. This CDR3 is built from 14 residues.